This T cell receptor beta chain was recovered during a study of T-cell reconstitution after alpha-beta-depleted transplantation in children. Findings of the study overall: Recipient T cells and thymic progenitors that survived were the source of the high TCRbeta diversity seen at day 60 in some patients. It was reported that alpha-beta T cells came from several hundred expanded graft clones (about two months after transplant).

This clonotype was seen ten or more times. Its cognate antigen is unknown. Germline CDR1 is SGHVS and CDR2 is FQNEAQ. V lost 0 bases, J lost 2 bases, and 2 bases stayed unmatched. The CDR3 length is 16 residues. Unique molecular identifiers were incorporated into the prepared TCRbeta library. TCRdb independently ran MiXCR on the PCR reads; one entry per CDR3 protein. The sample carries around 100,000 distinct CDR3 sequences, around a tenth recorded once. The chain joins TRBV7-8 to TRBJ2-1; 9 bases match TRBD1. The sample was PBMCs, taken before TCRalphabeta/CD19-depleted stem cell transplant. The source is a boy aged 2 to 10 with acute lymphoblastic leukemia, due to receive a stem cell transplant. This chain's CDR3 is CASSLARTGAYNEQFF. The CDR3 DNA follows: TGTGCCAGCAGCTTAGCAAGGACAGGGGCCTACAATGAGCAGTTCTTC.